This T cell receptor (beta chain) was captured in a study of blood T cell repertoires in COVID-19. Study as a whole: Acute-phase and convalescent COVID-19 samples originated in the United States, Italy and Spain. Nucleic acid was either cDNA or gDNA, and it came from T cells, B-cell-depleted T cells, or PBMCs.

The CDR3 length is 15 residues. V lost 4 bases to trimming and J lost 5 bases; unmatched junction nucleotides: 6. The germline CDR1 and CDR2 sequences are SGDLS and YYNGEE. Generated by immunoSEQ multiplex PCR, the TCRdb table keeps only in-frame clones and is missing some. The sample consists of approximately 94,000 clones, 80% of them appearing once. Sequenced: peripheral blood. The rearrangement uses TRBV9 and TRBJ2-5; 12 nucleotides align to TRBD2. The origin of this receptor is a woman in her seventies with acute or convalescent COVID-19. CDR3 sequence (DNA): TGTGCCAGCAGCTCTAGCGGGGGGGCCGCGGAGACCCAGTACTTC. This encodes CASSSSGGAAETQYF.